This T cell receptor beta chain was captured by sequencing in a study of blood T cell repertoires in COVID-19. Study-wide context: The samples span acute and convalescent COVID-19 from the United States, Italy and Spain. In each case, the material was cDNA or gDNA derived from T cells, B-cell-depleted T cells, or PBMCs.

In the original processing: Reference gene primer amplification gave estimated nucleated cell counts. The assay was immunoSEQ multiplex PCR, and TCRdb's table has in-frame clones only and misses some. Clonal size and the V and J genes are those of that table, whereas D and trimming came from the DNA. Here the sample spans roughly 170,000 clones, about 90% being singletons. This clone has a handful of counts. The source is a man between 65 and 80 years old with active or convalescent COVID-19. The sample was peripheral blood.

The CDR3 nucleotides are TGCGCCAGCAGTTCCCAGGGGAATTCACCCCTCCACTTT. Amino acids: CASSSQGNSPLHF. V gene TRBV5-1 combines with J gene TRBJ1-6, with D perhaps TRBD1 (6 bases). This CDR3 is 13 amino acids long. Trimming removed 5 bases at V and 7 bases at J, with 10 bases between. Germline V gene lookup returns CDR1 SGHRS and CDR2 YFSETQ.